This T cell receptor beta chain comes out of a study of T cells in Graves' hyperthyroidism and ophthalmopathy. TCR beta CDR3 sequences were amplified from RNA transcripts. RT-PCR in the first round (using the HTBI primer set) targeted the TCR CDR3. TCRdb recomputed calls from the multiplex PCR reads with MiXCR, one row per CDR3 protein. Of fewer than 450,000 distinct CDR3 sequences listed, about a sixth are singletons. In its sample, this clonotype was seen many times. The ends lost 7 bases at V and 1 base at J; junction bases unmatched: 11. Germline V gives CDR1 MNHNS, CDR2 SASEGT. This CDR3 comprises 16 residues.

The rearrangement uses TRBV6-1 and TRBJ2-3, with 7 positions matching TRBD1. Sample: blood. This receptor was identified in a young woman with Graves' hyperthyroidism that later progressed to Graves' ophthalmopathy. CDR3 DNA: TGTGCCAGCACCCTGGGTAGGGGGCACCGCACAGATACGCAGTATTTT. Its protein product is CASTLGRGHRTDTQYF.